These 2 T cell receptor beta chains came from one sample sequenced in a study of blood T cell repertoires in COVID-19. Profiling relied on immunoSEQ multiplex PCR, and the TCRdb table lists in-frame clones only, not all of them. The sample records more than 100,000 clones, around 88% being singletons. Sequences were obtained from peripheral blood. Source of these receptors: a human donor in a cohort sampled during active COVID-19.

The rearrangement links TRBV9 to TRBJ1-6; D uncertain. V lost 0 bases, J lost 7 bases, and 8 bases lay in between. The CDR3 contains 14 residues. From germline, CDR1 is SGDLS and CDR2 YYNGEE. The CDR3 protein is CASSVVAENSPLHF. DNA for the CDR3: TGTGCCAGCAGCGTAGTGGCTGAAAATTCACCCCTCCACTTT.

At least ten counts were recorded for this clone. The rearrangement uses TRBV6-5 and TRBJ1-1; TRBD1 aligns across 8 bases. Trimming removed 7 bases from V and 4 bases from J; junction bases left unmatched: 8. Germline CDR1 and CDR2: MNHEY and SVGAGI. The CDR3 consists of 14 residues. The CDR3 bases are TGTGCCAGCACCTTAGGACAGGGAACCACTGAAGCTTTCTTT. Its translation: CASTLGQGTTEAFF.